Below, 3 T cell receptor beta chains from the same sample are listed, as sequenced in a study of T cells after posttransplantation cyclophosphamide. Treatment was busulfan-fludarabine conditioning, a marrow graft, and cyclophosphamide on days +3 and +4. Libraries were prepared by immunoSEQ multiplex PCR; TCRdb keeps only in-frame clonotypes and omits some of them. The profile shows under 8,000 clones, 92% of them singletons. The material sequenced was PBMCs, taken less than 1,500 days after allogeneic stem cell transplant with posttransplant cyclophosphamide. Receptor source: a female patient aged 45-65 years who received an allogeneic stem cell transplant from a related donor, was CMV-positive, and had no GVHD. Some T cells may have originated in the graft donor.

The rearrangement joins TRBV4-3 to TRBJ1-2; D remains ambiguous. CDR3 size: 13 residues. Germline V lookup: CDR1 LGHNA, CDR2 YSLEER. The germline V and J ends were trimmed by 1 base and 4 bases, with 7 bases remaining between them. CDR3 residues: CASSQGGFYGYTF. The CDR3 nucleotides read TGCGCCAGCAGCCAAGGAGGCTTCTATGGCTACACCTTC.

CDR3 in DNA: TGCAGTGCTAGTCGGGGGGAGGGCTACACCTTC. Protein product: CSASRGEGYTF. This chain joins TRBV20-1 and TRBJ1-2; D perhaps matches TRBD1 (5 bases). The CDR3 contains 11 residues. V lost 3 bases to trimming and J lost 8 bases, with 10 bases between them. Germline lookup yields CDR1 DFQATT and CDR2 SNEGSKA (reference sequence).

This sequence joins TRBV27 and TRBJ2-5; D possibly corresponds to TRBD2 (5 bases). V shed 1 base and J shed 0 bases, with 12 bases lying between them. The CDR3 sequence is 16 residues long. CDR1 is MNHEY, CDR2 SMNVEV, per germline (reference sequence). In DNA form, the CDR3 reads TGTGCCAGCAGTTTATATGGACTCCCAAACCAAGAGACCCAGTACTTC. Amino acid sequence: CASSLYGLPNQETQYF.